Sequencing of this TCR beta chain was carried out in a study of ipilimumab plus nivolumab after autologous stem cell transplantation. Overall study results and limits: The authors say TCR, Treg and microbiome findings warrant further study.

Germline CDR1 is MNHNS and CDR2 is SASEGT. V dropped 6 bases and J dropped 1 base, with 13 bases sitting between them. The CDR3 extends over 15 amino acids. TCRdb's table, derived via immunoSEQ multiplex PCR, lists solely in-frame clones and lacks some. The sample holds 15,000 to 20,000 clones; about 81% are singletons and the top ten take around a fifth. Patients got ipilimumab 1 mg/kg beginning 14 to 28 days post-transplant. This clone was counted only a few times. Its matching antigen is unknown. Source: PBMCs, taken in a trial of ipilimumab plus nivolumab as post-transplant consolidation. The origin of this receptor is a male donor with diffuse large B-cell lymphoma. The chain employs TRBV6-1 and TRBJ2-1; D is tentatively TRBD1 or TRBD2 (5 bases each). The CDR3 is CASSRDLPSYNEQFF. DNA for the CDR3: TGTGCCAGCAGCAGGGACCTACCGTCCTACAATGAGCAGTTCTTC.